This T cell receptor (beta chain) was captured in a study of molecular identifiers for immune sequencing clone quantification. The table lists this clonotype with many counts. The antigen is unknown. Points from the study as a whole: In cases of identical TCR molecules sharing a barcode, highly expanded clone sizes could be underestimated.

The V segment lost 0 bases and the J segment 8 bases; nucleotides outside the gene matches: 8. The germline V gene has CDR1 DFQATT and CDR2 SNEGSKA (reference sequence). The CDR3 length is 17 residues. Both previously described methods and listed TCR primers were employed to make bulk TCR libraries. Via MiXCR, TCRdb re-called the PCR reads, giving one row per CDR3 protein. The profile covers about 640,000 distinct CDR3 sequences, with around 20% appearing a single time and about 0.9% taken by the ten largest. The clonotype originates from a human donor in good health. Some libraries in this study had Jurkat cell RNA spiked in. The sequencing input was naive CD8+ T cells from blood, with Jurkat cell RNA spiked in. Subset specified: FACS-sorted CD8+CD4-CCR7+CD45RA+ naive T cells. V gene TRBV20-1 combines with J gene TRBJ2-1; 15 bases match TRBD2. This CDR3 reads CSARDRGTSGRTDEQFF. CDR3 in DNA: TGCAGTGCTAGAGATAGGGGGACTAGCGGGAGGACGGATGAGCAGTTCTTC.